The 20 T cell receptor beta chains given below trace back to one sample, sequenced in a study of regulatory T cells in long-lasting Graves disease. CDR3 regions were amplified by Arm-PCR using iRepertoire HTBI primers to build TCR beta libraries. TCRdb re-called the multiplex PCR reads with MiXCR, one entry per CDR3 protein. The table records fewer than 350,000 distinct CDR3 sequences, about 18% of them present only once. Time point indicated: newly diagnosed GD, antithyroid drugs for less than 3 months. PBMC RNA served as the TCR library source. This sample comprised peripheral blood mononuclear cells (PBMCs), obtained at new diagnosis, from a patient treated with antithyroid drugs. The receptors shown here come from a female donor with Graves disease.

As to this clonotype: This likely stems from a read error, as it lies one base from a far larger clone. The rearrangement joins TRBV7-2 to TRBJ1-1, with D unclear. From germline, CDR1 is SGHTA and CDR2 FQGNSA. CDR3 length: 12 amino acids. This CDR3 reads CVSSPVVTEAFF. CDR3 bases: TGTGTCAGCAGCCCGGTGGTCACTGAAGCTTTCTTT.

V usage is TRBV6-2 or TRBV6-3 and J usage is TRBJ1-3; D unclear. Germline CDR1 is MNHEY and CDR2 is SVGEGT. The V gene lost 8 bases and the J gene lost 4 bases, with 18 bases spanning the gap. The CDR3 sequence is 15 residues long. The CDR3 loop reads CASHKGRIEGNTIYF. The CDR3 DNA follows: TGTGCCAGCCACAAGGGAAGAATCGAGGGAAACACCATATATTTT.

This clonotype occurred many times. This rearrangement joins TRBV5-1 to TRBJ1-2; TRBD1 agrees at 9 bases. CDR1 and CDR2 from the germline V gene are SGHRS and YFSETQ. Unmatched junction bases numbered 3, after V lost 3 bases and J lost 0 bases. This CDR3 is built from 15 residues. CDR3 DNA sequence: TGCGCCAGCAGCTCCGGACAGGGGACTAACTATGGCTACACCTTC. Translating gives CASSSGQGTNYGYTF.

In its sample, this clonotype was seen many times. The chain employs TRBV28 and TRBJ2-6; 11 nucleotides align to TRBD1. V was clipped by 7 bases and J by 2 bases; unmatched bases: 7. The CDR3 runs 17 residues. Germline V gene lookup returns CDR1 MDHEN and CDR2 SYDVKM. The CDR3 bases are TGTGCCAGCAAGCCCGGACAGGGGGCACCTGGGGCCAACGTCCTGACTTTC. Protein: CASKPGQGAPGANVLTF. The complete variable domain, with remaining parts taken from reference TRBV28 and TRBJ2-6, reads DVKVTQSSRYLVKRTGEKVFLECVQDMDHENMFWYRQDPGLGLRLIYFSYDVKMKEKGDIPEGYSVSREKKERFSLILESASTNQTSMYLCASKPGQGAPGANVLTFGAGSRLTVL.

On this clonotype: The final CDR3 position lacks the conserved phenylalanine or tryptophan, pointing to a likely read error. The DNA is omitted, as the CDR3 cannot be located on it reliably, and the CDR3 follows TCRdb's listing. The chain couples TRBV11-1 to TRBJ2-5; the table calls TRBD1, which could not be checked here. Per the germline V gene, CDR1 is SGHAT and CDR2 is FQDESV (reference sequence). The CDR3 is made up of 14 amino acids, end residues included. Here the CDR3 reads CASSPRQGQETPYV.

The chain carries TRBV12-3 or TRBV12-4 and TRBJ2-5, with TRBD1 identical over 8 bases. CDR3 length equals 16 residues. After removal of 2 bases from V and 4 bases from J, the junction contained 9 bases not matched to a gene. The CDR3 bases are TGTGCCAGCAGTTTACTTACTTCAGGGGGCAGAGAGACCCAGTACTTC. Translation gives CASSLLTSGGRETQYF.

This clonotype was seen only a few times. A read error is possible here, since a much larger clone lies one base away. V usage is TRBV28 and J usage is TRBJ1-1; D is unresolved. This CDR3 has 12 amino acids. Between the trimmed V and J ends, which lost 8 bases and 4 bases, there was a span of 11 bases. The germline V gene encodes CDR1 MDHEN and CDR2 SYDVKM. In nucleotides, the CDR3 is TGTGCCAGCGGCGGCAGGTTCACTGAAGCTTTCTTT. Its translation is CASGGRFTEAFF. Using reference TRBV28 and TRBJ1-1 for the parts outside the CDR3, the full variable domain is DVKVTQSSRYLVKRTGEKVFLECVQDMDHENMFWYRQDPGLGLRLIYFSYDVKMKEKGDIPEGYSVSREKKERFSLILESASTNQTSMYLCASGGRFTEAFFGQGTRLTVV.

There are a few counts of this clonotype. The CDR3 loop is CASSQVKEQFF. The DNA for the CDR3 is TGTGCCAGCAGCCAAGTGAAGGAGCAGTTCTTC. The chain employs TRBV7-2 and TRBJ2-1, with D unresolved. The CDR3 is 11 residues long. Per the germline V gene, CDR1 is SGHTA and CDR2 is FQGNSA. V lost 5 bases and J lost 10, with 9 bases in between. The full variable domain, in which reference TRBV7-2 and TRBJ2-1 provide the parts outside the CDR3, is GAGVSQSPSNKVTEKGKDVELRCDPISGHTALYWYRQSLGQGLEFLIYFQGNSAPDKSGLPSDRFSAERTGGSVSTLTIQRTQQEDSAVYLCASSQVKEQFFGPGTRLTVL.

The rearrangement links TRBV11-2 to TRBJ2-1, with 7 bases identical to TRBD1. Trimming removed 5 bases from V and 6 bases from J; junction bases left unmatched: 4. The CDR3 has 13 amino acids. Per germline, CDR1 SGHAT and CDR2 FQNNGV. The DNA of the CDR3 is TGTGCCAGCAGCCGTGGGACAGTCAATGAGCAGTTCTTC. It yields the protein CASSRGTVNEQFF.

This clonotype has a count of ten or more. The rearrangement uses TRBV27 and TRBJ2-7; D possibly corresponds to TRBD1 (5 bases). V gave up 0 bases and J gave up 4 bases, with 13 bases separating them. Germline values: CDR1 MNHEY, CDR2 SMNVEV (reference sequence). The CDR3 spans 15 residues. The CDR3 loop reads CASSLSMTAQYEQYF. For the CDR3, the DNA is TGTGCCAGCAGTTTATCAATGACAGCCCAATACGAGCAGTACTTC.

This clonotype was found many times. CDR3 coding DNA: TGTGCCAGCAGTCCACGACAGGGGGCTGTGGTCTATGGCTACACCTTC. Translation: CASSPRQGAVVYGYTF. The chain recombines TRBV27 with TRBJ1-2, with TRBD1 identical over 10 bases. The junction had 10 bases not matched to a gene; V was cut back by 5 bases and J by 4 bases. The CDR3 totals 16 residues. From germline, CDR1 is MNHEY and CDR2 SMNVEV (reference sequence).

This clonotype came up many times. This chain connects TRBV19 to TRBJ2-5; D not certain. The CDR3 covers 15 residues. V was cut by 2 bases and J by 2 bases, with 12 bases left in between. Germline CDR1 is LNHDA and CDR2 is SQIVND (reference sequence). The CDR3 protein is CASSIRSRVQETQYF. CDR3 DNA sequence: TGTGCCAGTAGTATACGTTCCCGAGTACAAGAGACCCAGTACTTC.

CDR3 nucleotide sequence: TGTGCCACCAGTGATTCCTCCACAGGACACAATGAGCAGTTCTTC. Its protein is CATSDSSTGHNEQFF. The chain has TRBV24-1 and TRBJ2-1, with a weak D call TRBD1 (5 bases). Trimming pared 2 bases from V and 5 bases from J, leaving 12 bases between. CDR1 and CDR2 (germline): KGHDR, SFDVKD. The length of the CDR3 is 15 residues.

A remark on this clonotype: Sequence at one end of the junction differs from germline and may be a read error. The chain uses TRBV10-1 and TRBJ2-2; no reliable D call. Germline V gene lookup returns CDR1 WNHNN and CDR2 SYGVQD (reference sequence). The CDR3 covers 16 residues. The CDR3 protein is CVSSECPFSVIGELFF. The CDR3 coding sequence is TGCGTCAGCAGTGAGTGTCCTTTCAGCGTTATCGGGGAGCTGTTTTTT.

This clonotype came up many times. The rearrangement uses TRBV3-1 and TRBJ1-2; tentatively, D is TRBD1 (5 bases). There are 15 residues in the CDR3. With 3 bases removed from V and 2 bases from J, the gap between germline ends came to 13 bases. Germline-derived CDR1 and CDR2 are LGHDT and YNNKEL (reference sequence). Here the CDR3 reads CASSHPAGGNYGYTF. The CDR3 nucleotides read TGTGCCAGCAGCCACCCCGCCGGGGGGAACTATGGCTACACCTTC.

The V and J genes are TRBV19 and TRBJ1-5; D is possibly TRBD1 (5 bases). The V end lost 3 bases, the J end lost 11 bases, and 20 bases lay between the germline ends. Germline V gene data show CDR1 as LNHDA and CDR2 as SQIVND (reference sequence). This CDR3 is built from 15 residues. The CDR3 DNA reads TGTGCCAGTAGTATGGACACCGTACGTCGTTTTGCCCAGCATTTT. This translates into CASSMDTVRRFAQHF.

The rearrangement uses TRBV2 and TRBJ1-2; tentative D call: TRBD1 (5 bases). V was shortened by 4 bases and J by 8 bases, with 14 bases between the two germline ends. Per germline, CDR1 SNHLY and CDR2 FYNNEI. The CDR3 has 13 residues. The CDR3 reads CASSGQWVGGYTF. The CDR3, as DNA: TGTGCCAGCAGTGGACAGTGGGTTGGAGGCTACACCTTC. Drawing the rest from reference TRBV2 and TRBJ1-2, the complete variable domain is EPEVTQTPSHQVTQMGQEVILRCVPISNHLYFYWYRQILGQKVEFLVSFYNNEISEKSEIFDDQFSVERPDGSNFTLKIRSTKLEDSAMYFCASSGQWVGGYTFGSGTRLTVV.

The chain carries TRBV28 and TRBJ2-5, with D perhaps being TRBD1 or TRBD2 (5 bases each). V gave up 5 bases and J gave up 2 bases, with 18 bases separating them. The CDR3 length is 16 residues. Germline V gene sequence: CDR1 MDHEN, CDR2 SYDVKM. CDR3 loop: CASSIGLRQTQETQYF. CDR3 coding DNA: TGTGCCAGCAGTATCGGACTCAGACAGACTCAAGAGACCCAGTACTTC. The full variable domain, rest sourced from reference TRBV28 and TRBJ2-5, is DVKVTQSSRYLVKRTGEKVFLECVQDMDHENMFWYRQDPGLGLRLIYFSYDVKMKEKGDIPEGYSVSREKKERFSLILESASTNQTSMYLCASSIGLRQTQETQYFGPGTRLLVL.

With regard to this clonotype: With a much larger clone just one base away, this may be a read error. The V and J genes are TRBV2 and TRBJ2-5; D is unclear. Between the trimmed V and J ends, which lost 7 bases and 11 bases, there was a span of 23 bases. Germline assignment: CDR1 SNHLY and CDR2 FYNNEI. This CDR3 has 14 residues. For the CDR3, the DNA is TGTGCCAGCAATCCGCACAGCTCCTACAATGAGCAGTACTTC. Translated, it gives CASNPHSSYNEQYF. Drawing the rest from reference TRBV2 and TRBJ2-5, the complete variable domain is EPEVTQTPSHQVTQMGQEVILRCVPISNHLYFYWYRQILGQKVEFLVSFYNNEISEKSEIFDDQFSVERPDGSNFTLKIRSTKLEDSAMYFCASNPHSSYNEQYFGPGTRLLVL.

The chain combines TRBV18 with TRBJ2-7; D not resolved. CDR3 length: 12 residues. CDR1 and CDR2 (germline): KGHSH, LQKENI. V was shortened by 3 bases and J by 2 bases, with 5 bases between the two germline ends. The CDR3 coding sequence is TGTGCCAGCTCACCGGCAGCCTACGAGCAGTACTTC. Protein sequence: CASSPAAYEQYF.